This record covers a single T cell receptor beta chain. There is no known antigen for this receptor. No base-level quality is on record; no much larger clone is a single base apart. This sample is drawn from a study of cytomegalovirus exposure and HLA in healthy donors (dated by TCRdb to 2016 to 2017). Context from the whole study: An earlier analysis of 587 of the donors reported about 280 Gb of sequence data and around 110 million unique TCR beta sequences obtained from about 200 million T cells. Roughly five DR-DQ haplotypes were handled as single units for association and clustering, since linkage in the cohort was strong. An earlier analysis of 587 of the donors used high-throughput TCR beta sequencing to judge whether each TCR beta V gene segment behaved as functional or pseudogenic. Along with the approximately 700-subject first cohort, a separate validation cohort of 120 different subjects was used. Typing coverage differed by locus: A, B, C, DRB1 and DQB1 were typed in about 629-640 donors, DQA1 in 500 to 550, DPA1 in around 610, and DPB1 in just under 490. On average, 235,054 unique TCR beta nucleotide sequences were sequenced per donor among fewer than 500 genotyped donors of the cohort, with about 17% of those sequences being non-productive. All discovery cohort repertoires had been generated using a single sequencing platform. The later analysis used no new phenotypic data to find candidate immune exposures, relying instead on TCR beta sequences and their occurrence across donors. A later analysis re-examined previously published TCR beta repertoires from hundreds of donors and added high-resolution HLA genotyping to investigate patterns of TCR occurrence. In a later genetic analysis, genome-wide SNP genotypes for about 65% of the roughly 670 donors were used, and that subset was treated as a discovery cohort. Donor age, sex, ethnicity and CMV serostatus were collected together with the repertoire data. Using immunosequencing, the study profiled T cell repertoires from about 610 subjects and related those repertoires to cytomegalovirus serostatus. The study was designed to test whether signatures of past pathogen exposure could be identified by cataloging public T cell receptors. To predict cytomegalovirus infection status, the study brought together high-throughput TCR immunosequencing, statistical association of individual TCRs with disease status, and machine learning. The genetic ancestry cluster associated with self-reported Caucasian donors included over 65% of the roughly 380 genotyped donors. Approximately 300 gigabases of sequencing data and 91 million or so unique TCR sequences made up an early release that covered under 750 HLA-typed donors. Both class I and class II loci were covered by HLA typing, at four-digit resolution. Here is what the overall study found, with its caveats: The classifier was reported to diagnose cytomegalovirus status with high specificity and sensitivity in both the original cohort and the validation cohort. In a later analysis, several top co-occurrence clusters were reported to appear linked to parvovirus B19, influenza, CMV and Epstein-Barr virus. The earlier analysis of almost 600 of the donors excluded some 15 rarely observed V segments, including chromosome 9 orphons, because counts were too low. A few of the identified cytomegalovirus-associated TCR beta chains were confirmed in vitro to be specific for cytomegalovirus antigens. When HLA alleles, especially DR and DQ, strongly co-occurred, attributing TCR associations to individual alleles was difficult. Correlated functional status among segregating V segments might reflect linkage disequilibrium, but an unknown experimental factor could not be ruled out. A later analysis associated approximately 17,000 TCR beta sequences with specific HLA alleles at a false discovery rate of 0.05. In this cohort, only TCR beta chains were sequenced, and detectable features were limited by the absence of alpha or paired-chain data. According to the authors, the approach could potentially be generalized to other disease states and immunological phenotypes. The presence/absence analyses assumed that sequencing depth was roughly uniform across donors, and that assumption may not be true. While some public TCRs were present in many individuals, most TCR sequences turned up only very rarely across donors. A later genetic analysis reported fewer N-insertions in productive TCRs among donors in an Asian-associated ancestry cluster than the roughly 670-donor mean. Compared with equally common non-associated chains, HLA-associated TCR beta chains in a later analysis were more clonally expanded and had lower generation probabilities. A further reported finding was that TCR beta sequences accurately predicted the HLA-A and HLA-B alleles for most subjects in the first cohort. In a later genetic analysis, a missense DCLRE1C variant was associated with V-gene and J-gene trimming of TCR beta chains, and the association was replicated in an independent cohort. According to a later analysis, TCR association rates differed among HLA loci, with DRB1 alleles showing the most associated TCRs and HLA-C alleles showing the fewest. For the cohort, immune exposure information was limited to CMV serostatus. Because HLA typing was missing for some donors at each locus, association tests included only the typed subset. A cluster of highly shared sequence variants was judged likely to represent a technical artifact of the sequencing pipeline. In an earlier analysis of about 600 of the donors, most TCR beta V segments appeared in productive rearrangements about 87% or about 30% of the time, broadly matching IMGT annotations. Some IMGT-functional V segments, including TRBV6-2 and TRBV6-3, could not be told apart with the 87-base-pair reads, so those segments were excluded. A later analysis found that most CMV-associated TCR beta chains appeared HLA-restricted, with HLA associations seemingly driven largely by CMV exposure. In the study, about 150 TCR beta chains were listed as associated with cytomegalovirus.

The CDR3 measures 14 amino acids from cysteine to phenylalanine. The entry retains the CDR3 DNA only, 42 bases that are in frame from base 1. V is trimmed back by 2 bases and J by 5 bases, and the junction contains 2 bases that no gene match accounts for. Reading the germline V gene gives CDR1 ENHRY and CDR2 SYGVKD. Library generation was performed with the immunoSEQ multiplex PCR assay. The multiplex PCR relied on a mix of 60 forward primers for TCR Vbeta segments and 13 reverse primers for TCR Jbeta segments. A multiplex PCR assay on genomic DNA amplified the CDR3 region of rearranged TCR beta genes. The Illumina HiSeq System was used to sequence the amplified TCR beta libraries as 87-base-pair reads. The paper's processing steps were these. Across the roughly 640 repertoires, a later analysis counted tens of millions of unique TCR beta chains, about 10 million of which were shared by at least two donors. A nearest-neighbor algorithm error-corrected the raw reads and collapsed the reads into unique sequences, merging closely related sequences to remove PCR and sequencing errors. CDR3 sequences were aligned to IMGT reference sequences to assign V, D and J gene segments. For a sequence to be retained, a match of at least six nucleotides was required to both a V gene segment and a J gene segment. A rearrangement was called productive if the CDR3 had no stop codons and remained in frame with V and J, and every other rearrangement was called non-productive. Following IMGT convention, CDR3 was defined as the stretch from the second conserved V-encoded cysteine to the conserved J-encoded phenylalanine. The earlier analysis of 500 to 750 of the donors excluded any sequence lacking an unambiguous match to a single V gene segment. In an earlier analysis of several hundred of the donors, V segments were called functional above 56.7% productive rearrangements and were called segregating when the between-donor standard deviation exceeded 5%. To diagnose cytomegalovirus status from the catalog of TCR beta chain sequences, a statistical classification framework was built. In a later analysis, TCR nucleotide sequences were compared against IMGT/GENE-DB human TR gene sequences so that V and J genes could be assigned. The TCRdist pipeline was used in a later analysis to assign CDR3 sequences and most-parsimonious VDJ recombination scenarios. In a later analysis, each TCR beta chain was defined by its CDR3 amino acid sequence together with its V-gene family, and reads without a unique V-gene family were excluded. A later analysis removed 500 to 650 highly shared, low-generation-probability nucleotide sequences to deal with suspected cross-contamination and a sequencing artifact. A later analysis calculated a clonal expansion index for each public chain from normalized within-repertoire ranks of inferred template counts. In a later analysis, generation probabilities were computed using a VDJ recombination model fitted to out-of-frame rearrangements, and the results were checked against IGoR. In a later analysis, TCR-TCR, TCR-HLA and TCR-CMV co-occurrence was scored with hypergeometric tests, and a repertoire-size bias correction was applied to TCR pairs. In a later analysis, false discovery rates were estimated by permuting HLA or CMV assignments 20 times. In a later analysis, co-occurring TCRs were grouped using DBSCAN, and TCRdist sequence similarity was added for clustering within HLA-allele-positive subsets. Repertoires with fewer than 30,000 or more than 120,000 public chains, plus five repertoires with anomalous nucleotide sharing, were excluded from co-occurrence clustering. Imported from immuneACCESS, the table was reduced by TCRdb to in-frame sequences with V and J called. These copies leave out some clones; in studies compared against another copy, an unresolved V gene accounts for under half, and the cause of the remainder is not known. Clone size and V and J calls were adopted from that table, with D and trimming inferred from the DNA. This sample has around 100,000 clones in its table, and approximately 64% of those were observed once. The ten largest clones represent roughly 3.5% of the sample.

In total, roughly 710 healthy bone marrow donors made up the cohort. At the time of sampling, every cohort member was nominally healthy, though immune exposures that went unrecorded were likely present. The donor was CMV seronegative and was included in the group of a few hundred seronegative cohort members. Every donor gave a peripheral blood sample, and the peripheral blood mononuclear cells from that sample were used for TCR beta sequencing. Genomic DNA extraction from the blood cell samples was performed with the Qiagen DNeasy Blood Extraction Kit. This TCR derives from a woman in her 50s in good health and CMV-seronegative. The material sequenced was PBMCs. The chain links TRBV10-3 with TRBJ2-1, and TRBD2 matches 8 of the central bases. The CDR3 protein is CAISELAGHNEQFF. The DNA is TGTGCCATCAGTGAGCTAGCGGGTCACAATGAGCAGTTCTTC.